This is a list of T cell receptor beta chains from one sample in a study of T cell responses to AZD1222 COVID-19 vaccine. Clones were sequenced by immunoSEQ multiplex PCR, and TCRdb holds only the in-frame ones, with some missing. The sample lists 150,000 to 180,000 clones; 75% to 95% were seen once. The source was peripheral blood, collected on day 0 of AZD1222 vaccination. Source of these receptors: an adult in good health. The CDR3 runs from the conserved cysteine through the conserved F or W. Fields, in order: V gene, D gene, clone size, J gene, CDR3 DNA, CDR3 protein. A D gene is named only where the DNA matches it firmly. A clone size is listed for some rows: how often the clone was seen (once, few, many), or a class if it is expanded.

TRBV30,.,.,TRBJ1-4,TGTGCTCGCGGGAGATCTAATGAAAAACTGTTTTTT,CARGRSNEKLFF
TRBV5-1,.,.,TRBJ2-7,TGCGCCAGCGCCGAAACAGGTAGTACCTACGAGCAGTACTTC,CASAETGSTYEQYF
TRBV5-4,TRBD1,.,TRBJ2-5,TGTGCCAGCAGTCGTACAGGGGGAGAGACCCAGTACTTC,CASSRTGGETQYF
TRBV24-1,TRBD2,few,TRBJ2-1,TGTGCCACCAGTGATTTACTAGCGGGAGACTACAATGAGCAGTTCTTC,CATSDLLAGDYNEQFF
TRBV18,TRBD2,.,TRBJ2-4,TGTGCCAGCTCACCAGCCGGACTAGCAGTTTTGTACTTC,CASSPAGLAVLYF
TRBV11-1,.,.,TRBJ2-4,TGTGCCAGCAGCTTAAGATCTCCCTTCAAAAACATTCAGTACTTC,CASSLRSPFKNIQYF
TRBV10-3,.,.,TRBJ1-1,TGTGCCATCAGTGACCTTAATGGACGCGCCGCTTTCTTT,CAISDLNGRAAFF
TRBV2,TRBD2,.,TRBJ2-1,TGTGCCAGCAGTCAGAATTCCCCGGGACTAGCGGGTGGGTACAATGAGCAGTTCTTC,CASSQNSPGLAGGYNEQFF
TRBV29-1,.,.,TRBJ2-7,TGCAGCGTTCTGCTAGCGATCAACGAGCAGTACTTC,CSVLLAINEQYF
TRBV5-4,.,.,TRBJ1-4,TGTGCCAGCAGCTTGAAGGGGGGCCGTAAATCGGAAAAACTGTTTTTT,CASSLKGGRKSEKLFF
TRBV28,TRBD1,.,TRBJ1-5,TGTACCAGCAGTCCTCCCGGACAGGGCTATCAGCCCCAGCATTTT,CTSSPPGQGYQPQHF
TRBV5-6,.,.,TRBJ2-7,TGTGCCAGCAGCTTTACGGCCAGTGGGATCTACGAGCAGTACTTC,CASSFTASGIYEQYF
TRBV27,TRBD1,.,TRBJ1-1,TGTGCCAGCAGGACAGGGATGTTGGGCACTGAAGCTTTCTTT,CASRTGMLGTEAFF
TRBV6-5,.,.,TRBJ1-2,TGTGCCAGCAGTTCAGGAGCAATTAACTATGGCTACACCTTC,CASSSGAINYGYTF
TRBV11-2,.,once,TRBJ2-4,TGTGCCAGCAGCTTAGGGGGGTTCAGCTCCAAAAACATTCAGTACTTC,CASSLGGFSSKNIQYF
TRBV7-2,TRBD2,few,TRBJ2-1,TGTGCCAGCAGCTTAGCAAGCGGGGCCCGTGAGCAGTTCTTC,CASSLASGAREQFF
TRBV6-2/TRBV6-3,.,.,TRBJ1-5,TGTGCCAGCAGTGGCGGTTATAGCAATCAGCCCCAGCATTTT,CASSGGYSNQPQHF
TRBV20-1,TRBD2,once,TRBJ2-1,TGCAGTGCTGTAGCGGGGGAGCAGTTCTTC,CSAVAGEQFF